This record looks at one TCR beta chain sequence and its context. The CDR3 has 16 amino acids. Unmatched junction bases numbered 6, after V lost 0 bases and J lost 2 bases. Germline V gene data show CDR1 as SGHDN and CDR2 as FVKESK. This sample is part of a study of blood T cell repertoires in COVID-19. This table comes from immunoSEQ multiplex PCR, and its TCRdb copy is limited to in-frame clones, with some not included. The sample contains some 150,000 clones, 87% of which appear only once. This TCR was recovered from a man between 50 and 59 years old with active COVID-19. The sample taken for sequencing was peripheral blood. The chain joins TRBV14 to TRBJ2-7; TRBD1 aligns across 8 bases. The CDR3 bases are TGTGCCAGCAGCCAAGAAGGACAGGGTCGGGCCTACGAGCAGTACTTC. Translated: CASSQEGQGRAYEQYF.